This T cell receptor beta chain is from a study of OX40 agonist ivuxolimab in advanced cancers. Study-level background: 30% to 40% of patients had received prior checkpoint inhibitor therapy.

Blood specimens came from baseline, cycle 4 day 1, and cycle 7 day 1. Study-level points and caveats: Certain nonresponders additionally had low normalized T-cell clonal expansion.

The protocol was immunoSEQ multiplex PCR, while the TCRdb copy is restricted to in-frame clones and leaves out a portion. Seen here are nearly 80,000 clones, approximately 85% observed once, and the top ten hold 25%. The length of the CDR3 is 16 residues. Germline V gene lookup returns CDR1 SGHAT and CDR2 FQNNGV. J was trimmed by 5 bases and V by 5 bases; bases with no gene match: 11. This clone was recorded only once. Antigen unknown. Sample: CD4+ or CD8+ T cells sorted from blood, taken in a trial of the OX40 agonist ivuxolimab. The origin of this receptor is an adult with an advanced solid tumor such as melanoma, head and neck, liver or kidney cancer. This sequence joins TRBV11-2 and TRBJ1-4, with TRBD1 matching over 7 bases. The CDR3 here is CASSLGTAPRNEKLFF. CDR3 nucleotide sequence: TGTGCCAGCAGCCTAGGGACAGCTCCTAGAAATGAAAAACTGTTTTTT.